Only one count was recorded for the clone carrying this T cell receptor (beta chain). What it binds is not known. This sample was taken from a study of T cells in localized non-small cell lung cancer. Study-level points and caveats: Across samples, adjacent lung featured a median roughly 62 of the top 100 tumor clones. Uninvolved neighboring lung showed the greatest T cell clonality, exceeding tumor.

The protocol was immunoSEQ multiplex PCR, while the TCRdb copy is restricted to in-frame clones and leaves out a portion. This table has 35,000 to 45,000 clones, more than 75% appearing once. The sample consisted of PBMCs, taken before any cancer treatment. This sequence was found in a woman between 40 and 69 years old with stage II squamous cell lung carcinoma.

This CDR3 is CATSTRRRTSGGATDTQYF. The CDR3 coding sequence is TGTGCCACCAGCACCCGACGACGGACTAGCGGGGGGGCGACAGATACGCAGTATTTT. The chain carries TRBV15 and TRBJ2-3; 15 bases fit TRBD2. The J segment lost 3 bases and the V segment lost 4 bases, leaving 11 bases of the junction unmatched. The CDR3 is 19 amino acids. Germline CDR1 reads LNHNV; CDR2 reads YYDKDF (reference sequence).